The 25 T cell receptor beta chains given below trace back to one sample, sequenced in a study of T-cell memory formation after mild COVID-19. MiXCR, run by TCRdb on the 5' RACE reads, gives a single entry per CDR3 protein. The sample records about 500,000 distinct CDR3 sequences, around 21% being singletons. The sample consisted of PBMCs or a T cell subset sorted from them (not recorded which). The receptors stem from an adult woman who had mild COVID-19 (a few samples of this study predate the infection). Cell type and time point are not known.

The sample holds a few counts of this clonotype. The CDR3 here is CASSQDRGSVVEQFF. As DNA, the CDR3 is TGCGCCAGCAGCCAAGACAGGGGATCGGTAGTTGAGCAGTTCTTC. V and J are TRBV4-3 and TRBJ2-1; D is perhaps TRBD1 (6 bases). V was shortened by 0 bases and J by 9 bases, with 15 bases between the two germline ends. The CDR3 consists of 15 residues. In germline, CDR1 is LGHNA, CDR2 YSLEER.

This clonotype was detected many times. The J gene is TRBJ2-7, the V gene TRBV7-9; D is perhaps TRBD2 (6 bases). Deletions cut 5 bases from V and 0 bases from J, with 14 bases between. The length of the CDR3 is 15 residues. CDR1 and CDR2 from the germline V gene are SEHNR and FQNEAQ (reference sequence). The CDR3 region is CASSVPGLRSYEQYF. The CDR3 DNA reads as TGTGCCAGCAGCGTCCCGGGACTTCGCTCCTACGAGCAGTACTTC. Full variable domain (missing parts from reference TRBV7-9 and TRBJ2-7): DTGVSQNPRHKITKRGQNVTFRCDPISEHNRLYWYRQTLGQGPEFLTYFQNEAQLEKSRLLSDRFSAERPKGSFSTLEIQRTEQGDSAMYLCASSVPGLRSYEQYFGPGTRLTVT.

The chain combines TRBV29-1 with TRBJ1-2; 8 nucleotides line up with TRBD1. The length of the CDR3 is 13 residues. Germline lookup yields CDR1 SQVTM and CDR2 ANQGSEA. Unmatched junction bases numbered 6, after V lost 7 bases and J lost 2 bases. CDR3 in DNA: TGCAGCGCCGTTGACAGGGGAAACTATGGCTACACCTTC. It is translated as CSAVDRGNYGYTF.

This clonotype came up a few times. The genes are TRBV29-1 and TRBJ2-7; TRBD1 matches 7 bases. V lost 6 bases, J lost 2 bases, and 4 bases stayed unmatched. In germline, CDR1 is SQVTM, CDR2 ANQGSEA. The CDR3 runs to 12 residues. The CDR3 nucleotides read TGCAGCGTCTTCGGGACAGCCTACGAGCAGTACTTC. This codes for CSVFGTAYEQYF.

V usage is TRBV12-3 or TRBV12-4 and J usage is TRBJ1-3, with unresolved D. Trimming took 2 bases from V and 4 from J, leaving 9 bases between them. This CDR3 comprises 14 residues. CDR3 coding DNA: TGTGCCAGCAGTTTACTTAAGAGGGGAAACACCATATATTTT. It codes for CASSLLKRGNTIYF.

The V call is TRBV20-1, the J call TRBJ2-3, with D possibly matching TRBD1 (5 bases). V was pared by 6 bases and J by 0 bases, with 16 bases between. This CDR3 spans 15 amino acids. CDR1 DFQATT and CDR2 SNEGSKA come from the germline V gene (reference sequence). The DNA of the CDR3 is TGCAGTGCCCACCCCGGAACAGGTAGCACAGATACGCAGTATTTT. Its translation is CSAHPGTGSTDTQYF.

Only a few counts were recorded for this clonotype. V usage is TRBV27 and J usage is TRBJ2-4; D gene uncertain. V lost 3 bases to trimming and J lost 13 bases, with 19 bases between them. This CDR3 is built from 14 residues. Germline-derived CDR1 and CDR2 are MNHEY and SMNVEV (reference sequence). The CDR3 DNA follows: TGTGCCAGCAGTTTGGTCGCGTTTTGGGATGAGCAGTACTTC. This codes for CASSLVAFWDEQYF.

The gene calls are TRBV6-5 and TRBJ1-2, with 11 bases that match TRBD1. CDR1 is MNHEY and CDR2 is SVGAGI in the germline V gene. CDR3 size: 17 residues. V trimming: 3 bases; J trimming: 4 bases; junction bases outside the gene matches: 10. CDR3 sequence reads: CASSYTLGTGGAYGYTF. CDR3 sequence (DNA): TGTGCCAGCAGTTATACCCTCGGGACAGGGGGTGCCTATGGCTACACCTTC.

This CDR3 reads CASSLGPLEMEDEQFF. The CDR3 DNA reads TGTGCCAGCAGCCTGGGACCCCTGGAAATGGAGGATGAGCAGTTCTTC. This chain links TRBV7-9 with TRBJ2-1; tentatively, D is TRBD1 or TRBD2 (5 bases each). This CDR3 has 16 residues. With 5 bases removed from V and 8 bases from J, the gap between germline ends came to 22 bases. Germline loops: CDR1 SEHNR, CDR2 FQNEAQ (reference sequence).

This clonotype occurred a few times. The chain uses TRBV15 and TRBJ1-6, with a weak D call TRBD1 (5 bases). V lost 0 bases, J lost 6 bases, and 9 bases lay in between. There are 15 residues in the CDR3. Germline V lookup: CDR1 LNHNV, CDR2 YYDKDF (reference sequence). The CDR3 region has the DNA TGTGCCACCAGCAGAGATTGGGGCCTTAATTCACCCCTCCACTTT. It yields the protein CATSRDWGLNSPLHF.

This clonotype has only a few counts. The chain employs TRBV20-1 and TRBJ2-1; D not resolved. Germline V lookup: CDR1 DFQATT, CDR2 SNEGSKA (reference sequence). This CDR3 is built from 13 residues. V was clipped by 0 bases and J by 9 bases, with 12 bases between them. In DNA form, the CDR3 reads TGCAGTGCTAGAGAGGCCGGCAGATTTGAGCAGTTCTTC. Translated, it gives CSAREAGRFEQFF.

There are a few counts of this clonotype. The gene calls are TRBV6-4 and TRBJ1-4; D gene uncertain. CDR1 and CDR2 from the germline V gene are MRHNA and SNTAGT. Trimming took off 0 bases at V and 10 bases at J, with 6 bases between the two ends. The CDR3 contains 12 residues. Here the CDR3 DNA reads TGTGCCAGCAGTGACTCTTTCGGAAAACTGTTTTTT. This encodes CASSDSFGKLFF.

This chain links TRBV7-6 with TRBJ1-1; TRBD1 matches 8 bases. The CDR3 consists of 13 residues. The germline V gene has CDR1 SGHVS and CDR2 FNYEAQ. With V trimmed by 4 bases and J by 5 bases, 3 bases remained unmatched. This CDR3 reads CASSYQGATEAFF. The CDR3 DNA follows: TGTGCCAGCAGCTACCAGGGGGCGACTGAAGCTTTCTTT.

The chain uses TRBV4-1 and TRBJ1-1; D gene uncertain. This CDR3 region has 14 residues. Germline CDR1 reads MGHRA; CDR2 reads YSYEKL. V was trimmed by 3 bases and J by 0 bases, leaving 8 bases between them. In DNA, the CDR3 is TGCGCCAGCAGCCATCCCTACATGAACACTGAAGCTTTCTTT. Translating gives CASSHPYMNTEAFF.

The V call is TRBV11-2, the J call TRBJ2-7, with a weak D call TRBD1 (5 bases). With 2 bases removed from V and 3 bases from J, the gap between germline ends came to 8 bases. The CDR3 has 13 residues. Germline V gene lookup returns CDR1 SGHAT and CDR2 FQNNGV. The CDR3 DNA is TGTGCCAGCAGCTTATACCAGGGCTACGAGCAGTACTTC. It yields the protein CASSLYQGYEQYF.

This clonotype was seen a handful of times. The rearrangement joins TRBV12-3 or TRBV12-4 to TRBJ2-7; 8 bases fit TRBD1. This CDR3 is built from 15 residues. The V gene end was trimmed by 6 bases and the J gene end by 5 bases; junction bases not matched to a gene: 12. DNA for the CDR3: TGTGCCAGCAGATCGCGACAGGGGAGTGATCACGAGCAGTACTTC. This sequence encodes CASRSRQGSDHEQYF.

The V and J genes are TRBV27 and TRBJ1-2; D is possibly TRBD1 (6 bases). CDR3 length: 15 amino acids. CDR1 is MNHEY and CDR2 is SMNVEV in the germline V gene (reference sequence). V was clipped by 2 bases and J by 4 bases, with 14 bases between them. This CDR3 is CASSLGAGVRYGYTF. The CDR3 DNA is TGTGCCAGCAGTTTAGGGGCAGGGGTCCGCTATGGCTACACCTTC.

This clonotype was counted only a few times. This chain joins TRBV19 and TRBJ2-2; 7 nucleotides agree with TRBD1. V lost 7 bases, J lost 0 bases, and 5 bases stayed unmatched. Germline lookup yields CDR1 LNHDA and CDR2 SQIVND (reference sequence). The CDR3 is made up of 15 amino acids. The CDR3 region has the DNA TGTGCCAGTAAACAGGGGACCTCGAACACCGGGGAGCTGTTTTTT. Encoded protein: CASKQGTSNTGELFF.

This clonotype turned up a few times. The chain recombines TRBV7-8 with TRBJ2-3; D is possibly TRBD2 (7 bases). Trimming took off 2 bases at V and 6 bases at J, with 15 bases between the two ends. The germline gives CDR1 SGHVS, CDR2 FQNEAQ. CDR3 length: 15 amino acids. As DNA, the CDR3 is TGTGCCAGCAGCTTAAGGGAGGGGGGGCCTGATACGCAGTATTTT. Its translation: CASSLREGGPDTQYF.

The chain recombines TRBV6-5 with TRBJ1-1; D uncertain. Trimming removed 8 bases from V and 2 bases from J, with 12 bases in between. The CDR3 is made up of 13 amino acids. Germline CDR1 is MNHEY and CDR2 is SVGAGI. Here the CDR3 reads CASGVGFNTEAFF. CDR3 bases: TGTGCCAGCGGGGTGGGGTTCAACACTGAAGCTTTCTTT.

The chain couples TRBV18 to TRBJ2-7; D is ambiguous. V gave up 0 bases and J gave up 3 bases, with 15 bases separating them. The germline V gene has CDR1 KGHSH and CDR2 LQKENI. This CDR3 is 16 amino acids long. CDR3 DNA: TGTGCCAGCTCACCACCGGTGTCCCCAAAAAGCTACGAGCAGTACTTC. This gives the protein CASSPPVSPKSYEQYF.

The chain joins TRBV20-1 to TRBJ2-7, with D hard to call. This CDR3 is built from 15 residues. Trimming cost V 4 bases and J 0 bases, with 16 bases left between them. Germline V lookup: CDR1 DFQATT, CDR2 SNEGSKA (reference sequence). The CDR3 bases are TGCAGTGCTACCCAGAGTACGGATCCCTCCTACGAGCAGTACTTC. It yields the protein CSATQSTDPSYEQYF.

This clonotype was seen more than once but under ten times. The CDR3 bases are TGTGCCAGCAGCCCAGACCCGAGGGCCCAAGAGACCCAGTACTTC. It yields the protein CASSPDPRAQETQYF. This chain links TRBV12-3 or TRBV12-4 with TRBJ2-5, with D tentatively TRBD2 (5 bases). This CDR3 is 15 amino acids long. V lost 6 bases and J 1 base, leaving 15 bases between the germline ends.

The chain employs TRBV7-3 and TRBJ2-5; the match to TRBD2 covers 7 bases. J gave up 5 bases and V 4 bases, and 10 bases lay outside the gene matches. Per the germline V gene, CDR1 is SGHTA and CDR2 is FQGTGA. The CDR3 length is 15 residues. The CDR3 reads CASSSTGLVGETQYF. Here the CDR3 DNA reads TGTGCCAGCAGCTCGACCGGACTAGTGGGGGAGACCCAGTACTTC. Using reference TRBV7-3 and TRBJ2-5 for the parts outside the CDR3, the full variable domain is GAGVSQTPSNKVTEKGKYVELRCDPISGHTALYWYRQSLGQGPEFLIYFQGTGAADDSGLPNDRFFAVRPEGSVSTLKIQRTERGDSAVYLCASSSTGLVGETQYFGPGTRLLVL.

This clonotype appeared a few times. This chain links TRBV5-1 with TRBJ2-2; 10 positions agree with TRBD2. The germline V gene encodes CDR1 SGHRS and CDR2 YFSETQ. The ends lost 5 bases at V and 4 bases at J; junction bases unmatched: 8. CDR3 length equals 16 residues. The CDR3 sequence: CASSASGRRSTGELFF. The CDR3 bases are TGCGCCAGCAGTGCTAGCGGGAGAAGGAGCACCGGGGAGCTGTTTTTT.